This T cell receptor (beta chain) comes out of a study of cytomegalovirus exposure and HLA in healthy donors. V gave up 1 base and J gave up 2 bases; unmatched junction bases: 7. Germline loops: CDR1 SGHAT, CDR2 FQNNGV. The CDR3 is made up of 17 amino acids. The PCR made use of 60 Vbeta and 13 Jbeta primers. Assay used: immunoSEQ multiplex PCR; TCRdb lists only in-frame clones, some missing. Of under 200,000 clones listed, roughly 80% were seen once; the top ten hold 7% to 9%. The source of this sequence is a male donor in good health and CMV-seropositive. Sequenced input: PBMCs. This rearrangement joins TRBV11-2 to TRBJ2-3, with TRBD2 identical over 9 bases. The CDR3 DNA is TGTGCCAGCAGCTTAGGTCGAGCGGGGGGCTTCACAGATACGCAGTATTTT. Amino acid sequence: CASSLGRAGGFTDTQYF.